This T cell receptor beta chain was sequenced in a study of cytomegalovirus exposure and HLA in healthy donors (dated by TCRdb to about 2017). Regarding the research as a whole: In an earlier analysis of roughly 500 of the donors, 276 Gb of sequence data and just under 120 million unique TCR beta sequences from about 180 million T cells were reported. An early release that covered 500 to 800 HLA-typed donors contained around 300 gigabases of sequencing data and 75 million to 100 million unique TCR sequences. Among the roughly 400 genotyped donors, around 79% belonged to the genetic ancestry cluster associated with self-reported Caucasian donors. The study aimed to test whether signatures of past pathogen exposure could be identified by cataloging public T cell receptors. The study used immunosequencing to profile the T cell repertoires of some 600 subjects and linked those repertoires to cytomegalovirus serostatus. In addition to the first cohort of 650 to 800 subjects, a separate validation cohort of under 150 different subjects was used. To predict cytomegalovirus infection status, the study brought together high-throughput TCR immunosequencing, statistical association of individual TCRs with disease status, and machine learning. A later analysis re-analyzed previously published TCR beta repertoires from several hundred donors and added high-resolution HLA genotyping to study TCR occurrence patterns. Rather than drawing on any new phenotypic data, the later analysis identified candidate immune exposures from TCR beta sequences and the way those sequences occurred across donors. An earlier analysis of 450 to 750 of the donors used high-throughput TCR beta sequencing to judge whether each TCR beta V gene segment behaved as functional or pseudogenic. Donor age, sex, ethnicity and CMV serostatus were compiled together with the repertoire data. A later genetic analysis took genome-wide SNP genotypes for about 55% of the 666 donors and used that subset as a discovery cohort. All discovery cohort repertoires had been generated using a single sequencing platform. Both class I and class II loci were covered by HLA typing, at four-digit resolution. Typing coverage varied by locus: roughly 629-630 donors for A, B, C, DRB1 and DQB1; roughly 560 for DQA1; around 570 for DPA1; more than 450 for DPB1. A handful of DR-DQ haplotypes were handled as single units for association and clustering because linkage in the cohort was strong. Among 300 to 500 genotyped donors of the cohort, an average of approximately 200,000 unique TCR beta nucleotide sequences was sequenced per donor, of which roughly 17% were non-productive.

In total, just over 650 healthy bone marrow donors made up the cohort. At the time of sampling, every cohort member was nominally healthy, though immune exposures that went unrecorded were likely present. The donor tested CMV seropositive and was one of the 289 seropositive cohort members. A peripheral blood sample was provided by each donor, and peripheral blood mononuclear cells were used for TCR beta sequencing. The Qiagen DNeasy Blood Extraction Kit was used to extract genomic DNA from the blood cell samples. Paper-wide results and their limitations: For the cohort, immune exposure information was limited to CMV serostatus. A group of highly shared sequence variants was considered likely to be a technical artifact of the sequencing pipeline. A later analysis found that TCR association rates varied across HLA loci, with DRB1 alleles showing the most associated TCRs and HLA-C alleles the fewest. Because HLA typing was missing for some donors at each locus, association tests included only the typed subset. In a later analysis, several top co-occurrence clusters were reported to appear linked to parvovirus B19, influenza, CMV and Epstein-Barr virus. Broadly in line with IMGT annotations, most TCR beta V segments showed up in productive rearrangements about 87% or about 30% of the time in an earlier analysis of 587 of the donors. Some IMGT-functional V segments, including TRBV6-2 and TRBV6-3, could not be distinguished by the 87-base-pair reads and were therefore excluded. A later analysis found that HLA-associated TCR beta chains were more clonally expanded and had lower generation probabilities than equally common non-associated chains. Compared with the roughly 720-donor mean, donors in an Asian-associated ancestry cluster had fewer N-insertions in productive TCRs, according to a later genetic analysis. A further reported finding was that TCR beta sequences accurately predicted the HLA-A and HLA-B alleles for most subjects in the first cohort. Three of the identified cytomegalovirus-associated TCR beta chains were confirmed in vitro to be specific for cytomegalovirus antigens. In a later genetic analysis, a missense DCLRE1C variant was associated with V-gene and J-gene trimming of TCR beta chains, and the association was replicated in an independent cohort. According to a later analysis, most CMV-associated TCR beta chains appeared to be HLA-restricted, and the HLA associations seemed to be driven largely by CMV exposure. When HLA alleles, especially DR and DQ, strongly co-occurred, attributing TCR associations to individual alleles was difficult. A later analysis associated 17,000 or so TCR beta sequences with specific HLA alleles at a false discovery rate of 0.05. The study gave a list of about 170 TCR beta chains associated with cytomegalovirus. In both the original and validation cohorts, the classifier was reported to diagnose cytomegalovirus status with high specificity and sensitivity. Linkage disequilibrium might explain the correlated functional status among segregating V segments, but an unknown experimental factor could not be excluded. Because counts were too low, 15 to 20 rarely observed V segments, including chromosome 9 orphons, were excluded from the earlier analysis of 500 to 700 of the donors. While some public TCRs were present in many individuals, most TCR sequences turned up only very rarely across donors. This cohort had only TCR beta chains sequenced, and the lack of alpha or paired-chain data limited which features could be detected. Roughly uniform sequencing depth across donors was assumed in presence/absence analyses, although this assumption may not hold. According to the authors, the approach could potentially be generalized to other disease states and immunological phenotypes.

This clone was recorded only once. No cognate antigen has been identified for it. No base qualities exist here, and no much larger clone lies one base off it. Library construction relied on the immunoSEQ multiplex PCR assay. The multiplex PCR relied on a mix of 60 forward primers for TCR Vbeta segments and 13 reverse primers for TCR Jbeta segments. A multiplex PCR assay on genomic DNA amplified the CDR3 region of rearranged TCR beta genes. On the Illumina HiSeq System, the amplified TCR beta libraries were sequenced as 87-base-pair reads. The paper's data handling went like this. A later analysis tallied roughly 76 million unique TCR beta chains across the 600 to 700 repertoires, and about 12 million of those chains were shared by two or more donors. A nearest-neighbor algorithm error-corrected the raw reads and collapsed the reads into unique sequences, merging closely related sequences to remove PCR and sequencing errors. CDR3 sequences were aligned to IMGT reference sequences to assign V, D and J gene segments. For a sequence to be retained, a match of at least six nucleotides to both a V gene segment and a J gene segment was required. Rearrangements were classified as productive when the CDR3 lacked stop codons and remained in frame with V and J, and all other rearrangements were classified as non-productive. CDR3 was defined according to IMGT convention as the region running from the second conserved V-encoded cysteine to the conserved J-encoded phenylalanine. In an earlier analysis of more than 550 of the donors, sequences lacking an unambiguous match to a single V gene segment were excluded. In an earlier analysis of a few hundred of the donors, a V segment was called functional when productive rearrangements were above 56.7%, and segregating when the standard deviation between donors exceeded 5%. A statistical classification framework was built to diagnose cytomegalovirus status from the catalog of TCR beta chain sequences. A later analysis assigned V and J genes by comparing TCR nucleotide sequences with IMGT/GENE-DB human TR gene sequences. The TCRdist pipeline was used in a later analysis to assign CDR3 sequences and most-parsimonious VDJ recombination scenarios. In a later analysis, every TCR beta chain was defined by the combination of its CDR3 amino acid sequence and its V-gene family, and reads without a unique V-gene family were dropped. As a way to deal with suspected cross-contamination and a sequencing artifact, a later analysis dropped 500 to 700 nucleotide sequences that were highly shared and had low generation probability. A later analysis calculated a clonal expansion index for each public chain from normalized within-repertoire ranks of inferred template counts. In a later analysis, generation probabilities were computed with a VDJ recombination model fitted to out-of-frame rearrangements, and the resulting probabilities were checked against IGoR. Hypergeometric tests were used in a later analysis to score TCR-TCR, TCR-HLA and TCR-CMV co-occurrence, with a repertoire-size bias correction applied to the TCR pairs. In a later analysis, false discovery rates were estimated by permuting HLA or CMV assignments 20 times. In a later analysis, co-occurring TCRs were grouped using DBSCAN, and TCRdist sequence similarity was added for clustering within HLA-allele-positive subsets. Repertoires with fewer than 30,000 or more than 120,000 public chains, plus five repertoires with anomalous nucleotide sharing, were excluded from co-occurrence clustering. In TCRdb, the immuneACCESS table is reduced to in-frame sequences with V and J assigned. These tables do not hold every clone; where another copy was compared, an unresolved V gene accounts for under half, and the others remain unexplained. V and J calls and clone size follow that table, whereas D and trimming were derived from the DNA. This sample is represented by 150,000 to 200,000 clones; around 86% of them were singletons. The ten top clones hold 4.1% of the sample.

Between the V and J ends, shortened by 3 bases and 4 bases respectively, the junction contains 7 bases. The germline V gene provides CDR1 MDHEN and CDR2 SYDVKM. The CDR3 has 13 amino acids, counting the end cysteine and phenylalanine. Only CDR3 DNA is held: 39 bases, read in frame from base 1. This sequence was found in a man over 45 in good health and CMV-seropositive. Sequenced sample: PBMCs. This chain joins TRBV28 to TRBJ1-3; no D gene call is confident. The DNA is as follows: TGTGCCAGCAGTTTTGCGGCAGGAAACACCATATATTTT. Translation gives CASSFAAGNTIYF.